This T cell receptor beta chain derives from a study of T cells in Graves' hyperthyroidism and ophthalmopathy. Overall study context: Blood was drawn when the patient was first diagnosed and still untreated.

The CDR3 is 14 residues long. Trimming took 3 bases from V and 6 from J, leaving 14 bases between them. Newly diagnosed hyperthyroidism, duration under 2 months, in patients aged 18 to 65. Diagnosis rested on symptoms, serum thyroxine and TRAb, thyroid ultrasound, and orbital computed tomography. TCR beta CDR3 region amplification was performed from RNA transcripts. The study used the HTBI primer set for a first-round RT-PCR of the TCR CDR3. One entry per CDR3 protein, called by TCRdb with MiXCR from the multiplex PCR reads. The sample comprises 700,000 to 850,000 distinct CDR3 sequences, around 40% of which are singletons, and 30% to 40% rests with the top ten.

The chain has TRBV12-3 or TRBV12-4 and TRBJ1-2; D gene ambiguous. Sample: blood. This TCR was sampled from a middle-aged woman with Graves' hyperthyroidism. The CDR3 region is CASSFGQKNDGYTF. DNA for the CDR3: TGTGCCAGCAGTTTTGGCCAGAAGAACGATGGCTACACCTTC.